The clone carrying this T cell receptor beta chain was picked up many times. Its target is unknown. The cohort's ophthalmopathy patients, a group with duration under 3 months, had a Clinical Activity Score of at least 3 and a NOSPECS grade of at least 4. Diagnostic assessment was based on clinical symptoms, serum thyroxine and TRAb, thyroid ultrasound and orbital computed tomography. The record originates from a study of T cells in Graves' hyperthyroidism and ophthalmopathy. Study context: Staff took peripheral blood when the initial diagnosis was made, before any treatment began. Study-wide points: Within blood appeared most thyroid clonotypes that had expanded above 0.001.

Researchers amplified the TCR beta CDR3 regions from RNA transcripts. Primed by the HTBI set, a first-round RT-PCR was run on the TCR CDR3. TCRdb independently ran MiXCR on the multiplex PCR reads; one entry per CDR3 protein. This table has 500,000 to 650,000 distinct CDR3 sequences, about 20% appearing once. The CDR3 is 13 amino acids. Between the trimmed V and J ends, which lost 4 bases and 3 bases, there was a span of 9 bases. The TCR originated in a man aged 40-49 years with Graves' ophthalmopathy. V and J are TRBV12-3 or TRBV12-4 and TRBJ2-5; a possible D gene is TRBD1 (5 bases). Material: blood. Here the CDR3 DNA reads TGTGCCAGCAGTTCCGGACAAGAAGAGACCCAGTACTTC. As protein: CASSSGQEETQYF.